The 21 T cell receptor beta chains below come from one sample, sequenced in a study of cytomegalovirus exposure and HLA in healthy donors. PCR was performed using 60 Vbeta and 13 Jbeta primers. Clones were read by immunoSEQ multiplex PCR, and TCRdb kept only the in-frame ones, dropping some. The table has 200,000 to 250,000 clones, roughly 89% seen once. Sequencing was done on a sample of PBMCs. Source of these receptors: a woman between 18 and 30 years old in good health and CMV-seronegative.

This clone was observed once. The chain combines TRBV9 with TRBJ2-1; D ambiguous. The CDR3 covers 12 residues. The V gene's germline CDR1 is SGDLS and CDR2 YYNGEE. Trimming cost V 3 bases and J 1 base, with 2 bases left between them. CDR3 nucleotides: TGTGCCAGCAGCGCGTCCTACAATGAGCAGTTCTTC. It encodes CASSASYNEQFF. Combining the CDR3 with reference TRBV9 and TRBJ2-1 gives the whole variable domain DSGVTQTPKHLITATGQRVTLRCSPRSGDLSVYWYQQSLDQGLQFLIQYYNGEERAKGNILERFSAQQFPDLHSELNLSSLELGDSALYFCASSASYNEQFFGPGTRLTVL.

The V gene is TRBV1, the J gene TRBJ2-1; the D call of TRBD2 is as the table states it, not checked on the DNA. TRBV1 represents a pseudogene. This CDR3 region has 17 residues. The CDR3 bases are TGCACCAGCAGCCAAGATCCGTTGACTAGCGGGGGGGCATCGGGGTTCTTC. Translated, it gives CTSSQDPLTSGGASGFF.

The genes are TRBV7-2 and TRBJ2-5; 8 positions agree with TRBD1. Per the germline V gene, CDR1 is SGHTA and CDR2 is FQGNSA. This CDR3 is built from 16 residues. After removal of 5 bases from V and 2 bases from J, the junction contained 10 bases not matched to a gene. The CDR3 protein is CASSPRTGQLQETQYF. The CDR3 DNA follows: TGTGCCAGCAGCCCCCGGACAGGGCAACTACAAGAGACCCAGTACTTC. Full variable domain (outside the CDR3, taken from reference TRBV7-2 and TRBJ2-5): GAGVSQSPSNKVTEKGKDVELRCDPISGHTALYWYRQSLGQGLEFLIYFQGNSAPDKSGLPSDRFSAERTGGSVSTLTIQRTQQEDSAVYLCASSPRTGQLQETQYFGPGTRLLVL.

DNA for the CDR3: TGTGCCAGCAGCTTGGCCAGGGTTGAAGAAAAACTGTTTTTT. Protein product: CASSLARVEEKLFF. The V call is TRBV5-6, the J call TRBJ1-4; D possibly corresponds to TRBD1 (5 bases). Trimming took 0 bases from V and 8 from J, leaving 11 bases between them. CDR1 is SGHDT and CDR2 is YYEEEE in the germline V gene. The CDR3 spans 14 residues.

Remarks on this clone: The junction departs from germline at one end; a sequencing error may be responsible. The sample contains more than one DNA sequence encoding this CDR3. V gene TRBV11-2 combines with J gene TRBJ2-3; 8 nucleotides align to TRBD2. The length of the CDR3 is 16 residues. Germline CDR1 and CDR2: SGHAT and FQNNGV. CDR3 sequence (DNA): TGTGCCAGCAGCCCCCGGTTAGCGGGGAGCACAGATACGCAGTATTTC. This translates into CASSPRLAGSTDTQYF.

The chain recombines TRBV27 with TRBJ2-3, with 14 nucleotides matching TRBD2. In germline, CDR1 is MNHEY, CDR2 SMNVEV (reference sequence). V lost 5 bases, J lost 3 bases, and 7 bases stayed unmatched. The CDR3 runs 17 residues. This CDR3 reads CASSPGLAGDRTDTQYF. The CDR3 nucleotides are TGTGCCAGCAGTCCGGGACTAGCGGGGGATCGGACAGATACGCAGTATTTT.

The chain is built from TRBV9 and TRBJ2-2; D perhaps matches TRBD1 (6 bases). The germline CDR1 and CDR2 sequences are SGDLS and YYNGEE. The ends were cut back, 4 bases at V and 1 base at J, with 8 bases in the middle. The CDR3 extends over 14 amino acids. CDR3 protein: CASSTQGNTGELFF. The CDR3 DNA is TGTGCCAGCAGCACACAGGGGAACACCGGGGAGCTGTTTTTT.

This chain connects TRBV5-1 to TRBJ1-1; 9 bases fit TRBD1. The V gene's germline CDR1 is SGHRS and CDR2 YFSETQ. V dropped 4 bases and J dropped 2; count of bases not matched to a gene: 3. The CDR3 is made up of 14 amino acids. The CDR3: CASSAQGANTEAFF. CDR3 nucleotides: TGCGCCAGCAGCGCACAGGGGGCAAACACTGAAGCTTTCTTT. The complete variable domain, with remaining parts taken from reference TRBV5-1 and TRBJ1-1, reads KAGVTQTPRYLIKTRGQQVTLSCSPISGHRSVSWYQQTPGQGLQFLFEYFSETQRNKGNFPGRFSGRQFSNSRSEMNVSTLELGDSALYLCASSAQGANTEAFFGQGTRLTVV.

The CDR3 spells CASRGSGSSGNTIYF. The CDR3 nucleotides are TGTGCCAGCAGAGGAAGCGGCAGCTCTGGAAACACCATATATTTT. The chain combines TRBV6-1 with TRBJ1-3; D remains unclear. Per the germline V gene, CDR1 is MNHNS and CDR2 is SASEGT. Trimming left V 6 bases short and J 0 bases short, with 12 bases between. This CDR3 contains 15 residues.

The CDR3 bases are TGTGCCAGCAGCTTGGGGGCCGGGGACACTGAAGCTTTCTTT. It is translated as CASSLGAGDTEAFF. J is TRBJ1-1 and V is TRBV5-8; D remains ambiguous. Trimming removed 0 bases from V and 3 bases from J, with 9 bases in between. The CDR3 is made up of 14 amino acids. CDR1 is SGHTS and CDR2 is YDEGEE in the germline V gene.

This chain links TRBV14 with TRBJ1-1, with 9 bases that match TRBD1. CDR3 size: 15 residues. CDR1 is SGHDN and CDR2 is FVKESK in the germline V gene. Trimming removed 3 bases from V and 7 bases from J; junction bases left unmatched: 9. CDR3 sequence: CASSQTGQGSDEAFF. CDR3 sequence (DNA): TGTGCCAGCAGCCAGACGGGACAGGGAAGTGATGAAGCTTTCTTT.

The chain links TRBV6-5 to TRBJ2-3; a weak D match, TRBD1 (7 bases). V shed 2 bases and J shed 2 bases, with 11 bases lying between them. Germline-derived CDR1 and CDR2 are MNHEY and SVGAGI. The CDR3 contains 15 residues. In nucleotides, the CDR3 is TGTGCCAGCAGTTACGCGGGACAGATCACAGATACGCAGTATTTT. It codes for CASSYAGQITDTQYF.

This chain connects TRBV7-6 to TRBJ1-1; D gene unclear. V lost 5 bases and J lost 5, with 21 bases in between. Germline lookup yields CDR1 SGHVS and CDR2 FNYEAQ. The CDR3 length is 16 residues. The CDR3 DNA reads TGTGCCAGCAGCCCCGAAATCGTCTCGATCGGGACTGAAGCTTTCTTT. Translation gives CASSPEIVSIGTEAFF.

The chain couples TRBV14 to TRBJ1-1, with D unclear. The CDR3 loop spans 15 amino acids. Germline loops: CDR1 SGHDN, CDR2 FVKESK. Trimming removed 1 base from V and 1 base from J, with 10 bases in between. The CDR3 is CASSQAFPRNTEAFF. Here the CDR3 DNA reads TGTGCCAGCAGCCAAGCTTTCCCCAGGAACACTGAAGCTTTCTTT.

The chain combines TRBV5-4 with TRBJ2-7; 7 positions agree with TRBD2. The germline gives CDR1 SGHNT, CDR2 YYREEE (reference sequence). The CDR3 extends over 16 amino acids. Trimming cost V 2 bases and J 0 bases; bases outside gene matches: 8. The CDR3 nucleotides read TGTGCCAGCAGCTTTTTAGGCGGGGGAAGCTCCTACGAGCAGTACTTC. Protein sequence: CASSFLGGGSSYEQYF.

The genes are TRBV29-1 and TRBJ2-7, with TRBD2 as a possible D gene (6 bases). Germline CDR1 and CDR2: SQVTM and ANQGSEA. The CDR3 length is 13 residues. V was shortened by 7 bases and J by 6 bases, with 19 bases between the two germline ends. The DNA of the CDR3 is TGCAGCGCTTCTGGGGGGATAAAGGGCGAGCAGTACTTC. Protein product: CSASGGIKGEQYF.

The chain carries TRBV7-9 and TRBJ2-1; 12 bases map to TRBD2. This CDR3 is 13 amino acids long. From germline, CDR1 is SEHNR and CDR2 FQNEAQ (reference sequence). Trimming cost V 5 bases and J 9 bases; bases outside gene matches: 2. The CDR3 region is CASSPTSGSEQFF. DNA for the CDR3: TGTGCCAGCAGCCCGACTAGCGGGAGTGAGCAGTTCTTC.

J is TRBJ1-4 and V is TRBV2; D is perhaps TRBD1 (6 bases). This CDR3 spans 15 amino acids. V was cut by 2 bases and J by 7 bases, with 14 bases left in between. The V gene's germline CDR1 is SNHLY and CDR2 FYNNEI. CDR3 protein: CASSELTGSAEKLFF. CDR3 sequence (DNA): TGTGCCAGCAGTGAACTGACAGGATCTGCTGAAAAACTGTTTTTT.

This clone was recorded once. The V gene is TRBV21-1, the J gene TRBJ2-5; TRBD1 is the table's D call and was not checked against the DNA. TRBV21-1 is a listed pseudogene. This CDR3 spans 15 amino acids. CDR3 in amino acids: CASSSGPKTQGTQYF. The CDR3 nucleotides are TGTGCCAGCAGCTCCGGGCCCAAAACGCAGGGTACCCAGTACTTC.

V gene TRBV25-1 combines with J gene TRBJ2-5, with D possibly TRBD1 on 5 matching bases. The CDR3 is 14 residues long. V gave up 3 bases and J gave up 5 bases, with 13 bases separating them. Germline V gives CDR1 MGHDK, CDR2 SYGVNS. The CDR3 protein is CASSDSGLRETQYF. In DNA form, the CDR3 reads TGTGCCAGCAGTGATTCAGGGTTACGGGAGACCCAGTACTTC. The variable domain in full, with the rest retrieved from reference TRBV25-1 and TRBJ2-5, is EADIYQTPRYLVIGTGKKITLECSQTMGHDKMYWYQQDPGMELHLIHYSYGVNSTEKGDLSSESTVSRIRTEHFPLTLESARPSHTSQYLCASSDSGLRETQYFGPGTRLLVL.

V is TRBV9 and J is TRBJ2-5; D is ambiguous. The CDR3 has 15 amino acids. V lost 0 bases, J lost 2 bases, and 11 bases lay in between. Germline V gives CDR1 SGDLS, CDR2 YYNGEE. CDR3 in DNA: TGTGCCAGCAGCGTAGTCCCGGGTTGGCAAGAGACCCAGTACTTC. As protein: CASSVVPGWQETQYF.